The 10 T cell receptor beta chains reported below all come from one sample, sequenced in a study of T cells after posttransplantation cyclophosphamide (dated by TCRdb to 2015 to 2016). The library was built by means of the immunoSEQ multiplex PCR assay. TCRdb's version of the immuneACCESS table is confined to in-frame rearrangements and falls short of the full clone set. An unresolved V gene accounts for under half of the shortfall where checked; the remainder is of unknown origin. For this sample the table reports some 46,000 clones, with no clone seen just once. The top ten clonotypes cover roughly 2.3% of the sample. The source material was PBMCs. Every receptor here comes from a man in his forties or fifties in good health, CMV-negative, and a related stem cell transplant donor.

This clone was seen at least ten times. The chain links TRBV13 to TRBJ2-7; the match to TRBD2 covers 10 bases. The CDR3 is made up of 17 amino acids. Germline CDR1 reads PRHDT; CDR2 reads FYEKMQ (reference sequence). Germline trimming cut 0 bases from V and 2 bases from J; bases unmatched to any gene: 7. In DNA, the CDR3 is TGTGCCAGCAGCTTAGGGGCTAGCGGGGGTCCCCCCTACGAGCAGTACTTC. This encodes CASSLGASGGPPYEQYF. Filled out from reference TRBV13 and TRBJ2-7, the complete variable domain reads AAGVIQSPRHLIKEKRETATLKCYPIPRHDTVYWYQQGPGQDPQFLISFYEKMQSDKGSIPDRFSAQQFSDYHSELNMSSLELGDSALYFCASSLGASGGPPYEQYFGPGTRLTVT.

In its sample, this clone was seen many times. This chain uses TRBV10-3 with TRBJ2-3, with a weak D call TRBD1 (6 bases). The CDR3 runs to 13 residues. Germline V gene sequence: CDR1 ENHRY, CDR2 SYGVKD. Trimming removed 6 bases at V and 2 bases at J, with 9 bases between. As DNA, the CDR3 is TGTGCCATCAGACAGGGATACACAGATACGCAGTATTTT. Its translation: CAIRQGYTDTQYF.

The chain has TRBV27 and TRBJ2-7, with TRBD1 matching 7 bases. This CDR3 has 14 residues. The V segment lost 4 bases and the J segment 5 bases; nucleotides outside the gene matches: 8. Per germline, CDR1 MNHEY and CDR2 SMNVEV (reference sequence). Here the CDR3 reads CASSYGTARDEQYF. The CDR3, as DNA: TGTGCCAGCAGTTATGGGACAGCTAGGGACGAGCAGTACTTC.

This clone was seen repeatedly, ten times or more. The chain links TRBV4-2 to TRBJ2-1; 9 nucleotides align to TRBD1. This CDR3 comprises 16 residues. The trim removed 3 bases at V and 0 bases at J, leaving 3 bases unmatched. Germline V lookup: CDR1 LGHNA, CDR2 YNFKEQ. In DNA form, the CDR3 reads TGTGCCAGCAGCCAGGGACAGGGCGGCTCCTACAATGAGCAGTTCTTC. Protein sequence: CASSQGQGGSYNEQFF.

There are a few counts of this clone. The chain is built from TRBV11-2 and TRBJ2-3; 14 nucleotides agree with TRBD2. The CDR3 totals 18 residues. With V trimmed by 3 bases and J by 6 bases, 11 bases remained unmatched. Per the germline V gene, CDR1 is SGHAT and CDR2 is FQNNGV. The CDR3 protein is CASSFPPGLAGVFDTQYF. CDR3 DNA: TGTGCCAGCAGCTTCCCGCCGGGACTAGCGGGAGTGTTTGATACGCAGTATTTT.

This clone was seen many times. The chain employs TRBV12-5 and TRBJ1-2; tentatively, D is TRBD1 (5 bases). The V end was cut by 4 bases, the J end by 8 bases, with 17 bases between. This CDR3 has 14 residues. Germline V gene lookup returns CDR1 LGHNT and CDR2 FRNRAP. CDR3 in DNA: TGTGCTAGTGGTTCCGCGGGGGGAAGGAGCGGCTACACCTTC. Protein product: CASGSAGGRSGYTF. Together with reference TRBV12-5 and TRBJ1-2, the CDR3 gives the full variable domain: DARVTQTPRHKVTEMGQEVTMRCQPILGHNTVFWYRQTMMQGLELLAYFRNRAPLDDSGMPKDRFSAEMPDATLATLKIQPSEPRDSAVYFCASGSAGGRSGYTFGSGTRLTVV.

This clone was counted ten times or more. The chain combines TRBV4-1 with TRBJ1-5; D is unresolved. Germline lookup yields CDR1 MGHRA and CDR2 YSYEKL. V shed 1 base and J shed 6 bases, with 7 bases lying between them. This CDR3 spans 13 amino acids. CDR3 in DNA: TGCGCCAGCAGCCAAGTACAATCTCAGCCCCAGCATTTT. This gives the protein CASSQVQSQPQHF.

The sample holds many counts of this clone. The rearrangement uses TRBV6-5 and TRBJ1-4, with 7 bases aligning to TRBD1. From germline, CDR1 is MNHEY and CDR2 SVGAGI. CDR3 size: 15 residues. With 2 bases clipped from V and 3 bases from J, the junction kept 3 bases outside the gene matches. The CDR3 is CASSYRGQPNEKLFF. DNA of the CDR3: TGTGCCAGCAGTTACCGGGGACAGCCTAATGAAAAACTGTTTTTT.

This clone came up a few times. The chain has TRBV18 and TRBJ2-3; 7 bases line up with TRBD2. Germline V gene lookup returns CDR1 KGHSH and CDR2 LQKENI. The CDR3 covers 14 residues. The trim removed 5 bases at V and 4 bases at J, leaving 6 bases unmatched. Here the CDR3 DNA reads TGTGCCAGCTCAAGGGAAGCGGGGCCAGATACGCAGTATTTT. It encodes CASSREAGPDTQYF.

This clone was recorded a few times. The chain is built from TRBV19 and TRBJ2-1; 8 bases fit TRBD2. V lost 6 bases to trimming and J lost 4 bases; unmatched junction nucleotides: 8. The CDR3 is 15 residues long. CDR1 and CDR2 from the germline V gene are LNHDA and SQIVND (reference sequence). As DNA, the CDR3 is TGTGCCAGTAGGCCCATTGCGGGAGGTTACAATGAGCAGTTCTTC. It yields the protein CASRPIAGGYNEQFF. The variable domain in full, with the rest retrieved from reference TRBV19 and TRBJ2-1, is DGGITQSPKYLFRKEGQNVTLSCEQNLNHDAMYWYRQDPGQGLRLIYYSQIVNDFQKGDIAEGYSVSREKKESFPLTVTSAQKNPTAFYLCASRPIAGGYNEQFFGPGTRLTVL.